This T cell receptor beta chain came from a study of cytomegalovirus exposure and HLA in healthy donors. At the level of the study: In an early release, HLA-typed donors contributed about 80 million unique TCR sequences. Points from the study as a whole: There were around 160 TCR beta chains listed as cytomegalovirus-associated.

With regard to this clone: The antigen is unknown.

The primer mix had 60 Vbeta and 13 Jbeta primers. Assay: immunoSEQ multiplex PCR; the TCRdb copy retains only in-frame clones and omits some. The sample yields around 140,000 clones, approximately 65% seen once. The ends were cut back, 5 bases at V and 6 bases at J, with 14 bases in the middle. The germline gives CDR1 SGHRS, CDR2 YFSETQ. The CDR3 covers 14 residues. This TCR was sampled from an older woman in good health and CMV-seronegative. The sample taken for sequencing was PBMCs. This chain uses TRBV5-1 with TRBJ2-2, with D perhaps TRBD1 (5 bases). The CDR3 is CASRGQWESGELFF. CDR3 DNA: TGCGCCAGCAGGGGGCAATGGGAATCCGGGGAGCTGTTTTTT.